Described below is a single T cell receptor beta chain sequence and its context. The antigen remains undetermined. This specimen comes from a study of breast tumors, draining lymph nodes, adjacent tissues. General study points: The lymph node origin of tumor T cells was framed as consistent with a hypothesis, not demonstrated. Luminal-like breast cancer showed significantly higher tumor–nontumor repertoire similarity than basal-like.

CDR3 length: 13 residues. Germline assignment: CDR1 SGDLS and CDR2 YYNGEE. Between the trimmed V and J ends, which lost 5 bases and 6 bases, there was a span of 15 bases. MiXCR, applied by TCRdb to the multiplex PCR reads, yields one record per CDR3 protein. Among around 12,000 distinct CDR3 sequences listed, about 62% were seen once. The chain has TRBV9 and TRBJ2-7, with D tentatively TRBD2 (5 bases). This receptor was taken from a female donor with breast cancer. Some clones in this sample may be carry-over from other donors' samples. Sample: tumor-adjacent breast tissue. CDR3 coding DNA: TGTGCCAGCAGATCCGAACCGGACTTCGAGCAGTACTTC. Its translation is CASRSEPDFEQYF. The whole variable domain, remainder taken from reference TRBV9 and TRBJ2-7, is DSGVTQTPKHLITATGQRVTLRCSPRSGDLSVYWYQQSLDQGLQFLIQYYNGEERAKGNILERFSAQQFPDLHSELNLSSLELGDSALYFCASRSEPDFEQYFGPGTRLTVT.